This entry describes one T cell receptor beta chain. Its target is unknown. Germline loops: CDR1 MGHDK, CDR2 SYGVNS. The CDR3 totals 14 residues. The V end was cut by 3 bases, the J end by 4 bases, with 12 bases between. This entry belongs to a study of cytomegalovirus exposure and HLA in healthy donors. Study-wide results and limits: Researchers left out some V segments, among them TRBV6-2 and TRBV6-3, as indistinguishable. TCR beta V segments were, for the most part, productive about 87% or about 30% of the time in an earlier analysis. Apparent HLA restriction characterized most CMV-associated TCR beta chains in a later analysis.

Primers: 60 Vbeta forward and 13 Jbeta reverse. Profiling relied on immunoSEQ multiplex PCR, and the TCRdb table lists in-frame clones only, not all of them. The sample lists fewer than 150,000 clones, 70% to 80% occurring once. The source material was PBMCs. The receptor was derived from a man under 40 in good health and CMV-seronegative. This chain uses TRBV25-1 with TRBJ1-1, with TRBD1 as a possible D gene (6 bases). Written as DNA, the CDR3 is TGTGCCAGCAGTGAGCAGACACAGGGCACTGAAGCTTTCTTT. It encodes CASSEQTQGTEAFF.